Sequencing of this T cell receptor beta chain was carried out in a study of T cell responses to AZD1222 COVID-19 vaccine. Across the study: Both about-4-week and about-12-week second-dose recipients were combined.

Clones were sequenced by immunoSEQ multiplex PCR, and TCRdb holds only the in-frame ones, with some missing. Among about 190,000 clones listed, 85% to 95% were seen once. Germline V gene data show CDR1 as MDHEN and CDR2 as SYDVKM. The length of the CDR3 is 15 residues. Trimming stripped 3 bases from V and 2 bases from J, with 12 bases between. The receptor comes from an adult in good health. The chain couples TRBV28 to TRBJ2-3; D is possibly TRBD2 (5 bases). This sample comprised peripheral blood, obtained on day 0 of AZD1222 vaccination. In nucleotides, the CDR3 is TGTGCCAGCAGTTTGAGTAGAGCGGACACAGATACGCAGTATTTT. This codes for CASSLSRADTDTQYF.